This T cell receptor beta chain emerged from a study of cytomegalovirus exposure and HLA in healthy donors. Study background: In an earlier analysis, 95 million to 140 million unique TCR beta sequences were found from some 180 million T cells. Points from the study as a whole: A few chains linked to CMV were shown in vitro to be specific for CMV antigens. Presence/absence analyses supposed approximately even sequencing depth among donors.

This clone was seen just once. Its specificity is not known. With 60 Vbeta and 13 Jbeta primers, the PCR was carried out. TCRdb's table, derived via immunoSEQ multiplex PCR, lists solely in-frame clones and lacks some. Of tens of thousands of clones listed, about 76% are singletons. The sequence was collected from a male donor in good health and CMV-seropositive. The sequenced sample consisted of PBMCs.

CDR3 loop: CASSEEGTGYEKLFF. In DNA, the CDR3 is TGTGCCAGCAGTGAAGAGGGGACAGGGTATGAAAAACTGTTTTTT. J is TRBJ1-4 and V is TRBV2, with 9 bases that match TRBD1. Germline trimming cut 1 base from V and 6 bases from J; bases unmatched to any gene: 3. Germline CDR1 is SNHLY and CDR2 is FYNNEI. There are 15 residues in the CDR3. Full variable domain (missing parts from reference TRBV2 and TRBJ1-4): EPEVTQTPSHQVTQMGQEVILRCVPISNHLYFYWYRQILGQKVEFLVSFYNNEISEKSEIFDDQFSVERPDGSNFTLKIRSTKLEDSAMYFCASSEEGTGYEKLFFGSGTQLSVL.